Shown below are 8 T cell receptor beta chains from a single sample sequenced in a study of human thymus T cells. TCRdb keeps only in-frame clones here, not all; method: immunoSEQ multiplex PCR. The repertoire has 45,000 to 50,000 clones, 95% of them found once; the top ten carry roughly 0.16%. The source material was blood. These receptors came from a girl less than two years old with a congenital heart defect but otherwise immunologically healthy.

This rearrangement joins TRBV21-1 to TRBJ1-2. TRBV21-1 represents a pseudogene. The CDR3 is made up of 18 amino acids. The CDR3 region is CASSKVSGRGRFLYGYTF. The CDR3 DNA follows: TGTGCCAGCAGCAAAGTGAGCGGCCGAGGACGGTTCCTGTATGGCTACACCTTC.

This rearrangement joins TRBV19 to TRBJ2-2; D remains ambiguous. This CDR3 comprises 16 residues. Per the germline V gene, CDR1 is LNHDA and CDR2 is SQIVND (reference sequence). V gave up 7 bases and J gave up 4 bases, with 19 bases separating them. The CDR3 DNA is TGTGCCAGTAAGCCCCTTGCCCACATCTTCACCGGGGAGCTGTTTTTT. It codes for CASKPLAHIFTGELFF.

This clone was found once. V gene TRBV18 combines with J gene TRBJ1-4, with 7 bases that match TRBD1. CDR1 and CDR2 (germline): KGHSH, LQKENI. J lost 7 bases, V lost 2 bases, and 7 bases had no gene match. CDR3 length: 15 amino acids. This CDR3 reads CASSPNRDSREKLFF. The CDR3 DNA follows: TGTGCCAGCTCACCAAACAGGGACAGTCGTGAAAAACTGTTTTTT.

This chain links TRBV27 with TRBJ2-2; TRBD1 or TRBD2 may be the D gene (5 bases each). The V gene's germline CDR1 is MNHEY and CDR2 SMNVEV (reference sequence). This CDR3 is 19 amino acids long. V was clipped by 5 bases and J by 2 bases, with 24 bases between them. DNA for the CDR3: TGTGCCAGCAGTCCCCTCGCCGGCGACGGGGCCCTAAACACCGGGGAGCTGTTTTTT. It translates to CASSPLAGDGALNTGELFF.

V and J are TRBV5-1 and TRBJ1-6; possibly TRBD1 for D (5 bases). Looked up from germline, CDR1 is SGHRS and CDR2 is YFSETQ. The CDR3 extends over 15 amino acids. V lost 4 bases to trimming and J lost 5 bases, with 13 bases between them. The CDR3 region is CASSPTGHDNSPLHF. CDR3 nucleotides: TGCGCCAGCAGCCCGACCGGACATGATAATTCACCCCTCCACTTT.

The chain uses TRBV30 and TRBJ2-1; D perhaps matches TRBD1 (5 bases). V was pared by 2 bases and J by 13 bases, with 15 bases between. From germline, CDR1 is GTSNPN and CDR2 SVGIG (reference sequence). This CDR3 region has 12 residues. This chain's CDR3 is CAWSTAGPSQFF. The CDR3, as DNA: TGTGCCTGGAGTACGGCAGGGCCGTCCCAGTTCTTC.

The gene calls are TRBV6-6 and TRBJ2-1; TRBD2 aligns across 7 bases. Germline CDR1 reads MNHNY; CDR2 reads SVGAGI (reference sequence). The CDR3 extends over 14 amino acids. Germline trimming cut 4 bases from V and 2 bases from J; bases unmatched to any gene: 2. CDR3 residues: CASSSSGPYNEQFF. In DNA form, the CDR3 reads TGTGCCAGCAGTTCTAGCGGCCCCTACAATGAGCAGTTCTTC.

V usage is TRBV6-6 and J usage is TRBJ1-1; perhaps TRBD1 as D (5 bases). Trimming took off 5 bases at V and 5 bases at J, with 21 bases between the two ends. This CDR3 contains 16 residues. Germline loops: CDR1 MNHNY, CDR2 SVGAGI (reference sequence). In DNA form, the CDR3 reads TGTGCCAGCAGTAATCGGGACTCCTTGGGGAGGACTGAAGCTTTCTTT. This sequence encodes CASSNRDSLGRTEAFF.